This T cell receptor (beta chain) was captured in a study of identical twins. General study points: It was out-of-frame TCR alpha sharing in monozygotic twins that models underestimated. Abundant beta clonotypes from cord blood bore fewer insertions; memory repertoires lacked this pattern.

This CDR3 contains 16 residues. In germline, CDR1 is SGHAT, CDR2 FQNNGV. V was clipped by 1 base and J by 2 bases, with 15 bases between them. The authors used template switching to add a universal primer site and gave cDNA unique molecular identifiers. TCRdb redid the calling of the 5' RACE reads with MiXCR, one entry per CDR3 protein. In the table there are some 260,000 distinct CDR3 sequences, about 14% of which are singletons. Remarks on this clonotype: What it binds is not known.

The clonotype originates from a young woman in good health. This chain connects TRBV11-2 to TRBJ2-7; D is uncertain. Sequenced: memory (CD45RO+) T cells sorted from blood. The CDR3 here is CASSLVGGRRAYEQYF. In DNA form, the CDR3 reads TGTGCCAGCAGCTTAGTCGGCGGACGACGAGCCTACGAGCAGTACTTC.